One and the same sample provided the 17 T cell receptor beta chains below, sequenced in a study of cytomegalovirus exposure and HLA in healthy donors. Libraries were prepared by immunoSEQ multiplex PCR; TCRdb keeps only in-frame clonotypes and omits some of them. The data contain 160,000 or so clones, over 80% of them singletons. Sequencing was done on a sample of PBMCs. The receptors here all came from a man younger than 45 in good health and CMV-seropositive.

The chain couples TRBV4-1 to TRBJ1-2, with D perhaps matching TRBD1 (5 bases). Germline loops: CDR1 MGHRA, CDR2 YSYEKL. CDR3 size: 17 residues. The V and J ends lost 1 base and 7 bases respectively, with 22 bases between them. In DNA form, the CDR3 reads TGCGCCAGCAGCCAAGTCCGGGGGTTTAATTCAGCTGGTGGCTACACCTTC. Translating it yields CASSQVRGFNSAGGYTF.

The chain combines TRBV19 with TRBJ2-3; 8 positions match TRBD2. The CDR3 covers 17 residues. The V gene end was trimmed by 3 bases and the J gene end by 3 bases; junction bases not matched to a gene: 11. Germline assignment: CDR1 LNHDA and CDR2 SQIVND (reference sequence). The CDR3, as DNA: TGTGCCAGTAGTATTGTCGGTCGCGGGGGGCAGACAGATACGCAGTATTTT. Residues: CASSIVGRGGQTDTQYF.

This clone was seen once. The J gene is TRBJ1-6, the V gene TRBV21-1; the DNA was not compared with TRBD1, the D call given in the table. TRBV21-1 is a documented pseudogene. CDR3 length: 14 amino acids. CDR3 sequence reads: CASPRGLVDSPLHF. The CDR3 coding sequence is TGTGCCAGCCCCAGGGGGTTAGTAGATTCACCCCTCCACTTT.

The chain has TRBV6-1 and TRBJ2-1; D is possibly TRBD1 (5 bases). The V gene lost 8 bases and the J gene lost 5 bases, with 16 bases spanning the gap. Germline-derived CDR1 and CDR2 are MNHNS and SASEGT. The CDR3 is 14 residues long. In nucleotides, the CDR3 is TGTGCCAGCCCTGAAGGGGCTTTCGACAATGAGCAGTTCTTC. Amino acids: CASPEGAFDNEQFF.

The CDR3 DNA reads TGTGCCAGTAGAACAGGGGTAGGAGCTTTCTTT. Translation: CASRTGVGAFF. The chain employs TRBV19 and TRBJ1-1; TRBD1 matches 7 bases. V lost 6 bases and J lost 10; bases outside the gene matches: 5. The CDR3 runs 11 residues. CDR1 LNHDA and CDR2 SQIVND come from the germline V gene (reference sequence).

V usage is TRBV4-1 and J usage is TRBJ1-3; 10 bases fit TRBD1. Germline V lookup: CDR1 MGHRA, CDR2 YSYEKL. Trimming took 0 bases from V and 8 from J; bases not matched to a gene: 1. This CDR3 is 14 amino acids long. DNA for the CDR3: TGCGCCAGCAGCCAAGACGGACAGGGGGACACCATATATTTT. Protein sequence: CASSQDGQGDTIYF.

As concerns this clone: Additional DNA sequences in this sample encode the identical CDR3. This chain links TRBV27 with TRBJ2-1; 13 bases map to TRBD2. The length of the CDR3 is 15 residues. From germline, CDR1 is MNHEY and CDR2 SMNVEV (reference sequence). V was clipped by 5 bases and J by 9 bases; unmatched bases: 7. In nucleotides, the CDR3 is TGTGCCAGCAGTCGCACTAGCGGGGGGGCAGGTGAGCAGTTCTTC. It specifies CASSRTSGGAGEQFF.

This clone appeared a single time. The chain has TRBV19 and TRBJ2-1; possibly TRBD1 for D (6 bases). CDR1 is LNHDA, CDR2 SQIVND, per germline (reference sequence). The V end was cut by 1 base, the J end by 3 bases, with 10 bases between. The CDR3 sequence is 15 residues long. This CDR3 is CASSIVWDIYNEQFF. The CDR3 nucleotides read TGTGCCAGTAGTATAGTCTGGGACATCTACAATGAGCAGTTCTTC.

In DNA form, the CDR3 reads TGTGCCAGCAGCTCCGCCCCGTTGGAGGGCGGGCAAGAGACCCAGTACTTC. It codes for CASSSAPLEGGQETQYF. J is TRBJ2-5 and V is TRBV7-6, with a weak D call TRBD2 (6 bases). Trimming took off 4 bases at V and 2 bases at J, with 20 bases between the two ends. In germline, CDR1 is SGHVS, CDR2 FNYEAQ. The CDR3 runs 17 residues.

The chain has TRBV2 and TRBJ1-6; a possible D gene is TRBD1 (6 bases). This CDR3 is built from 15 residues. Germline V gene lookup returns CDR1 SNHLY and CDR2 FYNNEI. Trimming cost V 6 bases and J 7 bases, with 16 bases left between them. Written as DNA, the CDR3 is TGTGCCAGCAGCCTCGGGGGGGCTCGGAATTCACCCCTCCACTTT. As protein: CASSLGGARNSPLHF. Filled out from reference TRBV2 and TRBJ1-6, the complete variable domain reads EPEVTQTPSHQVTQMGQEVILRCVPISNHLYFYWYRQILGQKVEFLVSFYNNEISEKSEIFDDQFSVERPDGSNFTLKIRSTKLEDSAMYFCASSLGGARNSPLHFGNGTRLTVT.

Details on this clone: Germline is not matched at one junction end, which may reflect a read error. V usage is TRBV18 and J usage is TRBJ2-1, with 9 bases aligning to TRBD1. CDR3 size: 14 residues. Per the germline V gene, CDR1 is KGHSH and CDR2 is LQKENI. CDR3 nucleotide sequence: TGTGCCAGCTCGCCACCCGGGACAGGGACTGAGCAGTTCTTC. Amino acid sequence: CASSPPGTGTEQFF.

J is TRBJ2-5 and V is TRBV7-9, with D tentatively TRBD1 (6 bases). Germline V gene data show CDR1 as SEHNR and CDR2 as FQNEAQ (reference sequence). The CDR3 totals 14 residues. With 5 bases removed from V and 5 bases from J, the gap between germline ends came to 15 bases. CDR3 nucleotides: TGTGCCAGCAGCATACAGGGCCGAGACGAGACCCAGTACTTC. Translated, it gives CASSIQGRDETQYF.

This chain joins TRBV27 and TRBJ1-2; 12 bases align to TRBD1. The trim removed 0 bases at V and 4 bases at J, leaving 9 bases unmatched. Germline loops: CDR1 MNHEY, CDR2 SMNVEV (reference sequence). This CDR3 spans 18 amino acids. The DNA of the CDR3 is TGTGCCAGCAGTTTATCCGGGACAGGGGGCGCATTAGCCTATGGCTACACCTTC. Translating it yields CASSLSGTGGALAYGYTF.

This rearrangement joins TRBV6-6 to TRBJ2-7, with D uncertain. V was clipped by 0 bases and J by 6 bases, with 3 bases between them. Germline lookup yields CDR1 MNHNY and CDR2 SVGAGI (reference sequence). The CDR3 runs to 11 residues. This CDR3 reads CASSYSGEQYF. CDR3 in DNA: TGTGCCAGCAGTTACTCCGGCGAGCAGTACTTC.

On this clone: The junction departs from germline at one end; a sequencing error may be responsible. J is TRBJ2-7 and V is TRBV5-4, with 9 nucleotides matching TRBD2. CDR1 and CDR2 (germline): SGHNT, YYREEE (reference sequence). The CDR3 consists of 16 residues. DNA of the CDR3: TGTGCCAACAGCCGCCGGAGAGCGGGGGGTACCTACGAGCAGTACTTC. Its translation is CANSRRRAGGTYEQYF.

The chain has TRBV6-1 and TRBJ2-7; no reliable D call. There are 13 residues in the CDR3. Per germline, CDR1 MNHNS and CDR2 SASEGT. V was trimmed by 4 bases and J by 3 bases, leaving 10 bases between them. CDR3 nucleotides: TGTGCCAGCAGTGTTTACCGAGACTACGAGCAGTACTTC. Its translation: CASSVYRDYEQYF.

This chain connects TRBV19 to TRBJ2-7, with 8 bases identical to TRBD2. V gave up 5 bases and J gave up 5 bases; unmatched junction bases: 8. The CDR3 is 14 amino acids. Germline V gene data show CDR1 as LNHDA and CDR2 as SQIVND (reference sequence). As DNA, the CDR3 is TGTGCCAGTAGTGGCGCCGGACTAGCCCACGAGCAGTACTTC. Protein: CASSGAGLAHEQYF.